The next 2 T cell receptor beta chains were all read from a single sample in a study of PD-1 blockade in classical Hodgkin lymphoma. Produced via immunoSEQ multiplex PCR; TCRdb's table is partial and in-frame only. The table records tens of thousands of clones, 85% to 90% of them present only once. Relapse after autologous stem cell transplantation occurred in every patient, and brentuximab vedotin exposure varied. This material consisted of peripheral blood mononuclear cells (PBMCs), taken at baseline. All receptors come from a human donor with classical Hodgkin lymphoma.

This chain links TRBV5-4 with TRBJ2-1; 7 bases are shared with TRBD2. With 4 bases clipped from V and 0 bases from J, the junction kept 7 bases outside the gene matches. The CDR3 extends over 16 amino acids. Germline CDR1 reads SGHNT; CDR2 reads YYREEE (reference sequence). CDR3 coding DNA: TGTGCCAGCAGCACCCTGACTAGCTTCTCCTACAATGAGCAGTTCTTC. It specifies CASSTLTSFSYNEQFF.

The sample holds one count of this clone. The chain has TRBV7-9 and TRBJ2-3; 13 bases align to TRBD2. CDR3 length: 16 amino acids. Unmatched junction bases numbered 6, after V lost 4 bases and J lost 5 bases. CDR1 SEHNR and CDR2 FQNEAQ come from the germline V gene (reference sequence). This CDR3 reads CASSSGLAGAIDTQYF. The CDR3 coding sequence is TGTGCCAGCAGCTCTGGACTAGCGGGAGCGATAGATACGCAGTATTTT.